One and the same sample provided the 14 T cell receptor beta chains below, sequenced in a study of shared clonotypes between healthy human individuals (dated by TCRdb to the early 2020s). Libraries were made using the immunoSEQ multiplex PCR assay. This immuneACCESS table, as held by TCRdb, lists in-frame sequences with V and J called but not all clones. Of the missing ones, under half trace to an unresolved V gene in checked studies; the others have no known cause. The sample table contains about 1.1 million clones; only one count was recorded for approximately 80% of them. The leading ten clones occupy approximately 0.9% of the sample. Sequenced input: memory CD4+ T cells from PBMCs. The sample's cell subset or site label is to be understood as: CD45RA-negative fraction. The receptors stem from a man younger than 35 in good health. Some clones in this sample may be carry-over from other donors' samples.

The chain is built from TRBV27 and TRBJ2-4, with D perhaps TRBD2 (5 bases). The CDR3 has 14 amino acids. Trimming shortened V by 6 bases and J by 0 bases, and 9 bases separated the two germline ends. Per the germline V gene, CDR1 is MNHEY and CDR2 is SMNVEV (reference sequence). The CDR3 nucleotides are TGTGCCAGCAGCCGCCGGGAAGCCAAAAACATTCAGTACTTC. Amino acid sequence: CASSRREAKNIQYF.

The chain uses TRBV7-2 and TRBJ2-3, with 8 bases matching TRBD2. The trim removed 5 bases at V and 1 base at J, leaving 5 bases unmatched. Germline V gene lookup returns CDR1 SGHTA and CDR2 FQGNSA. The CDR3 covers 15 residues. CDR3 in DNA: TGTGCCAGCAGCCCCCGTAGCGGGGGCACAGATACGCAGTATTTT. Its protein product is CASSPRSGGTDTQYF.

This clone was recorded a few times. The chain uses TRBV27 and TRBJ2-5; D gene uncertain. The CDR3 sequence is 14 residues long. V dropped 6 bases and J dropped 4 bases, with 15 bases sitting between them. Germline V CDR1 and CDR2: MNHEY, SMNVEV (reference sequence). CDR3: CASSQQSFGETQYF. The CDR3 DNA follows: TGTGCCAGCAGCCAACAGAGCTTCGGAGAGACCCAGTACTTC.

The gene calls are TRBV6-1 and TRBJ2-7; TRBD2 matches 8 bases. The CDR3 has 14 amino acids. Germline CDR1 is MNHNS and CDR2 is SASEGT. V lost 7 bases and J lost 2; bases outside the gene matches: 7. The CDR3 is CASKSSGTTYEQYF. The CDR3 DNA reads as TGTGCCAGCAAAAGTAGCGGGACGACCTACGAGCAGTACTTC.

V and J are TRBV14 and TRBJ1-2; 8 nucleotides agree with TRBD1. Per germline, CDR1 SGHDN and CDR2 FVKESK. The CDR3 sequence is 17 residues long. V trimming: 0 bases; J trimming: 0 bases; junction bases outside the gene matches: 6. The CDR3 sequence is CASSQDIGTGANYGYTF. The CDR3 nucleotides read TGTGCCAGCAGCCAAGATATCGGGACAGGAGCTAACTATGGCTACACCTTC. The full variable domain, completed using reference TRBV14 and TRBJ1-2, is EAGVTQFPSHSVIEKGQTVTLRCDPISGHDNLYWYRRVMGKEIKFLLHFVKESKQDESGMPNNRFLAERTGGTYSTLKVQPAELEDSGVYFCASSQDIGTGANYGYTFGSGTRLTVV.

The chain links TRBV6-6 to TRBJ1-2, with D unresolved. The germline V and J ends were trimmed by 7 bases and 6 bases, with 18 bases remaining between them. The germline V gene has CDR1 MNHNY and CDR2 SVGAGI (reference sequence). This CDR3 region has 14 residues. The CDR3 DNA reads TGTGCCAGCAATGCCCGGGGAGGAGAGGATGGCTACACCTTC. It translates to CASNARGGEDGYTF.

The chain carries TRBV11-2 and TRBJ2-1; no clear D. CDR1 is SGHAT and CDR2 is FQNNGV in the germline V gene. The length of the CDR3 is 12 residues. The ends were cut back, 5 bases at V and 8 bases at J, with 10 bases in the middle. This CDR3 reads CASSARRDEQFF. CDR3 coding DNA: TGTGCCAGCAGCGCGAGACGGGATGAGCAGTTCTTC.

This rearrangement joins TRBV7-7 to TRBJ2-2; D is unresolved. CDR3 length equals 14 residues. V was trimmed by 1 base and J by 4 bases, leaving 7 bases between them. Germline V gene lookup returns CDR1 SSHAT and CDR2 FNYEAQ (reference sequence). Here the CDR3 reads CASSLEFRTGELFF. Here the CDR3 DNA reads TGTGCCAGCAGCTTAGAGTTCCGCACCGGGGAGCTGTTTTTT.

V is TRBV5-1 and J is TRBJ2-1; D is perhaps TRBD2 (5 bases). Trimming cost V 1 base and J 0 bases, with 8 bases left between them. The CDR3 covers 15 residues. Germline CDR1 SGHRS, CDR2 YFSETQ. CDR3 nucleotide sequence: TGCGCCAGCAGCTTGAGGACTGGCTCCTACAATGAGCAGTTCTTC. It yields the protein CASSLRTGSYNEQFF.

The chain is built from TRBV28 and TRBJ1-2, with TRBD1 matching 7 bases. Trimming cost V 2 bases and J 7 bases; bases outside gene matches: 1. CDR3 size: 12 residues. Germline V gene data show CDR1 as MDHEN and CDR2 as SYDVKM. CDR3 in DNA: TGTGCCAGCAGTTTAAACAGGGGTGGCTACACCTTC. Its translation: CASSLNRGGYTF.

This clone has only a few counts. The V call is TRBV25-1, the J call TRBJ1-4; 7 nucleotides agree with TRBD1. The CDR3 is 14 residues long. The V and J ends lost 0 bases and 8 bases, in that order; junction bases with no gene match: 3. Germline V gene sequence: CDR1 MGHDK, CDR2 SYGVNS. CDR3 nucleotide sequence: TGTGCCAGCAGTGAATACGAGACAGGGGAAAAACTGTTTTTT. The encoded protein is CASSEYETGEKLFF.

The CDR3, as DNA: TGTGCCTGGAGTGTTGGTTATGGGATCTCTGGAAACACCATATATTTT. As protein: CAWSVGYGISGNTIYF. The chain uses TRBV30 and TRBJ1-3; D gene ambiguous. Germline CDR1 is GTSNPN and CDR2 is SVGIG (reference sequence). The CDR3 spans 16 residues. V dropped 0 bases and J dropped 0 bases, with 12 bases sitting between them.

J is TRBJ1-1 and V is TRBV27; maybe TRBD1 (6 bases). The germline V and J ends were trimmed by 2 bases and 5 bases, with 15 bases remaining between them. This CDR3 is built from 15 residues. Germline V gives CDR1 MNHEY, CDR2 SMNVEV (reference sequence). CDR3 in amino acids: CASSLDIRGATEAFF. In DNA form, the CDR3 reads TGTGCCAGCAGTTTAGACATACGGGGGGCAACTGAAGCTTTCTTT.

The CDR3 region is CASSGGGGGLYTEAFF. The CDR3 DNA reads as TGTGCCAGCAGTGGCGGAGGGGGGGGCCTGTACACTGAAGCTTTCTTT. J is TRBJ1-1 and V is TRBV28; D perhaps matches TRBD1 (6 bases). CDR1 MDHEN and CDR2 SYDVKM come from the germline V gene. Trimming left V 5 bases short and J 3 bases short, with 19 bases between. CDR3 length: 16 residues.